The 10 T cell receptor beta chains given below trace back to one sample, sequenced in a study of blood T cell repertoires in COVID-19. The assay was immunoSEQ multiplex PCR, and TCRdb's table has in-frame clones only and misses some. The sample lists under 200,000 clones, about 80% seen once, with around 2.1% in the top ten. The sequenced material came from peripheral blood. Receptors were obtained from a woman older than 75 with acute or convalescent COVID-19.

This sequence joins TRBV19 and TRBJ2-5; 12 bases map to TRBD2. V lost 5 bases, J lost 2 bases, and 3 bases stayed unmatched. There are 15 residues in the CDR3. Germline-derived CDR1 and CDR2 are LNHDA and SQIVND (reference sequence). CDR3 sequence (DNA): TGTGCCAGTAGTTCGACTAGCGGGGGTCAAGAGACCCAGTACTTC. Amino acids: CASSSTSGGQETQYF.

CDR3 nucleotide sequence: TGTGCCAGCAGCTCGCAGGCTGGCGAGCAGTACTTC. Translation: CASSSQAGEQYF. The chain carries TRBV5-5 and TRBJ2-7; D is ambiguous. Trimming pared 3 bases from V and 6 bases from J, leaving 10 bases between. The germline V gene has CDR1 SGHKS and CDR2 YYEKEE (reference sequence). CDR3 length equals 12 residues.

The J gene is TRBJ1-6, the V gene TRBV6-2 or TRBV6-3, with no clear D. Trimming removed 4 bases from V and 10 bases from J, with 17 bases in between. The germline V gene has CDR1 MNHEY and CDR2 SVGEGT. CDR3 length equals 15 residues. CDR3 nucleotide sequence: TGTGCCAGCAGTTCCGCGGGTCGTGAGGCCTCACCCCTCCACTTT. Protein: CASSSAGREASPLHF.

The genes are TRBV19 and TRBJ1-5; D uncertain. The CDR3 length is 16 residues. Germline lookup yields CDR1 LNHDA and CDR2 SQIVND (reference sequence). V gave up 3 bases and J gave up 5 bases, with 17 bases separating them. The DNA of the CDR3 is TGTGCCAGTAGTATTAGTGGTCAGGCTTTGGATCAGCCCCAGCATTTT. Its protein product is CASSISGQALDQPQHF.

This clone was seen only once. The V call is TRBV15, the J call TRBJ2-1, with TRBD1 as a possible D gene (5 bases). In germline, CDR1 is LNHNV, CDR2 YYDKDF (reference sequence). With 1 base removed from V and 0 bases from J, the gap between germline ends came to 7 bases. The CDR3 spans 15 residues. The CDR3 DNA reads as TGTGCCACCAGCAGAGGCAGGGCCTCCTACAATGAGCAGTTCTTC. The encoded protein is CATSRGRASYNEQFF.

The chain carries TRBV6-6 and TRBJ1-1; D remains unclear. Germline V gives CDR1 MNHNY, CDR2 SVGAGI (reference sequence). The CDR3 extends over 16 amino acids. The ends were cut back, 6 bases at V and 4 bases at J, with 21 bases in the middle. CDR3 amino acids: CASRGGNLPSFTEAFF. The CDR3 nucleotides are TGTGCCAGCAGAGGAGGGAACCTTCCTTCCTTCACTGAAGCTTTCTTT.

The genes are TRBV7-2 and TRBJ2-1, with 10 bases fitting TRBD2. Germline V gene data show CDR1 as SGHTA and CDR2 as FQGNSA. CDR3 size: 16 residues. Germline trimming cut 0 bases from V and 4 bases from J; bases unmatched to any gene: 3. The CDR3 spells CASSLASSGRYNEQFF. DNA for the CDR3: TGTGCCAGCAGCTTAGCGTCTAGCGGGAGATACAATGAGCAGTTCTTC.

This chain links TRBV19 with TRBJ2-3, with 9 bases that match TRBD1. V lost 7 bases, J lost 3 bases, and 8 bases stayed unmatched. Germline V CDR1 and CDR2: LNHDA, SQIVND (reference sequence). CDR3 size: 15 residues. CDR3 region: CASTKTGGGTDTQYF. CDR3 nucleotides: TGTGCCAGTACCAAGACAGGGGGTGGAACAGATACGCAGTATTTT.

This chain uses TRBV27 with TRBJ1-6; TRBD1 is a possible D gene (6 bases). The CDR3 contains 17 residues. Per the germline V gene, CDR1 is MNHEY and CDR2 is SMNVEV (reference sequence). V dropped 3 bases and J dropped 13 bases, with 25 bases sitting between them. CDR3 sequence: CASSFLPDRSRGSPLHF. CDR3 in DNA: TGTGCCAGCAGTTTTTTGCCCGACAGGTCCCGAGGGTCCCCCCTCCACTTT.

This chain connects TRBV12-3 or TRBV12-4 to TRBJ1-4, with D perhaps matching TRBD1 (5 bases). There are 13 residues in the CDR3. V was trimmed by 7 bases and J by 8 bases, leaving 14 bases between them. DNA of the CDR3: TGTGCCAGCACCCGGGGGGTCAGGGAAAAACTGTTTTTT. It is translated as CASTRGVREKLFF.